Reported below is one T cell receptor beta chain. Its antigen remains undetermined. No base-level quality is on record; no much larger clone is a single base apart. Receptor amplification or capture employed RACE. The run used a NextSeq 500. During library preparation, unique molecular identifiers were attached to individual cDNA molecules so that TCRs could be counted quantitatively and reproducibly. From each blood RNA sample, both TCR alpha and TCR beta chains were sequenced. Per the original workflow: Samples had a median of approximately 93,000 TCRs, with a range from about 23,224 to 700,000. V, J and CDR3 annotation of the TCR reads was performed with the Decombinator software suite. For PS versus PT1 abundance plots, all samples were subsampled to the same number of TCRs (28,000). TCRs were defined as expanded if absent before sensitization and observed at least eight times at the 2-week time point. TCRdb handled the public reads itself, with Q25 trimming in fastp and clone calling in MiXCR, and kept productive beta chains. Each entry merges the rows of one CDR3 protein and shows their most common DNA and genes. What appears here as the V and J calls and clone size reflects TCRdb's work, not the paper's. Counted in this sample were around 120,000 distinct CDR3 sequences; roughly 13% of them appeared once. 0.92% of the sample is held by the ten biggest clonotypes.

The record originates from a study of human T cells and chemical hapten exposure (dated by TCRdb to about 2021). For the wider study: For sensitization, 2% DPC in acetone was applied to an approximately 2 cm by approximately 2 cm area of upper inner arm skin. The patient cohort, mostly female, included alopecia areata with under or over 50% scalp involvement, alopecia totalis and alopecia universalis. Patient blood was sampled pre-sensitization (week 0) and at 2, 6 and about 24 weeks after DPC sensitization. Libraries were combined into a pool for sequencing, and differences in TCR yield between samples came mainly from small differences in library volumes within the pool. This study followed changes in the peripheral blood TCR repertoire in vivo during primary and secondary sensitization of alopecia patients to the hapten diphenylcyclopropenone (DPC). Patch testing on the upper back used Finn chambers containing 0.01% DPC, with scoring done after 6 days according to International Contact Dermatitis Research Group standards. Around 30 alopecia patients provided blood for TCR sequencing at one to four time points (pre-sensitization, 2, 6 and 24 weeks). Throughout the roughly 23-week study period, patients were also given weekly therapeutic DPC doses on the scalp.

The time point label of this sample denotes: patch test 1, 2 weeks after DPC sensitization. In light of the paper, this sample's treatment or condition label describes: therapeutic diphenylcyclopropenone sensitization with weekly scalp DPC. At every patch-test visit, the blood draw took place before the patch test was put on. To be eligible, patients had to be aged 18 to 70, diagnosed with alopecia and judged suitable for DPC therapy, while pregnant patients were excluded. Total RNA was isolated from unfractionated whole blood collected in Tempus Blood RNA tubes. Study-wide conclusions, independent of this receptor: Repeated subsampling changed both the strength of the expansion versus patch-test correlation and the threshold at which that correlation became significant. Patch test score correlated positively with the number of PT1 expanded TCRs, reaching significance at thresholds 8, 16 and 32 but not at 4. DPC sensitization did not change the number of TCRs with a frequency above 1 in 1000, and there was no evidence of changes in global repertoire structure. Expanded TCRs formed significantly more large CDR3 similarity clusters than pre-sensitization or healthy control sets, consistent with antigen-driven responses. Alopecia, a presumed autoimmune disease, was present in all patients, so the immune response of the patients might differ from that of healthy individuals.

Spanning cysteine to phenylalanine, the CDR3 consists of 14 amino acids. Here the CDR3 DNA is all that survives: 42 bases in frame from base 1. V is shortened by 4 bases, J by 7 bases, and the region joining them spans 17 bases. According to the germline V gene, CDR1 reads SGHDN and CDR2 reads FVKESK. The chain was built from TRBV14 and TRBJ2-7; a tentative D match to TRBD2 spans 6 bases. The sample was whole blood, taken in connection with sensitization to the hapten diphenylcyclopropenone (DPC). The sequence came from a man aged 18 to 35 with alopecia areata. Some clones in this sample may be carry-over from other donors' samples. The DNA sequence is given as TGTGCCAGCAGCCGCCGACAAAGGGCGGGGGAGCAGTACTTC. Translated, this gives CASSRRQRAGEQYF.